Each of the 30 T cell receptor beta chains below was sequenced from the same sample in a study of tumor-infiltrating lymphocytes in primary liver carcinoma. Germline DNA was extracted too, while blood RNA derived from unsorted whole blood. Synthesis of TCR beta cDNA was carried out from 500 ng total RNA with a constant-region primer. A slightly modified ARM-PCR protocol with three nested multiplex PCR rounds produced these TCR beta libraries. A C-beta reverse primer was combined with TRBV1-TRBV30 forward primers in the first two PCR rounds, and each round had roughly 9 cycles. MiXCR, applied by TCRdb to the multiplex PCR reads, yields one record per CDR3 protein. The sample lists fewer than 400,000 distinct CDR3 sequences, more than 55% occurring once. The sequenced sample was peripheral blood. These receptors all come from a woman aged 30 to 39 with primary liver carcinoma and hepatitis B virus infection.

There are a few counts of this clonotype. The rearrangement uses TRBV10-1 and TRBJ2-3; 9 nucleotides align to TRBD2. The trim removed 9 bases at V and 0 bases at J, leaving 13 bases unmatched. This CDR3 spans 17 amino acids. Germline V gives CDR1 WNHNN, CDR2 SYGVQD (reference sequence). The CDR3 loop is CARISPGLADSTDTQYF. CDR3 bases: TGCGCCAGGATTTCTCCGGGACTAGCAGATAGCACAGATACGCAGTATTTT.

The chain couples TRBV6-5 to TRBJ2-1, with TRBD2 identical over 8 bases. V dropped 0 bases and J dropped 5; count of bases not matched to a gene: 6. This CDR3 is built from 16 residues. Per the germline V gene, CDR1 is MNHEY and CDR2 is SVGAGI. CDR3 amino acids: CASSYSSGIGDNEQFF. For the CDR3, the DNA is TGTGCCAGCAGTTACTCTAGCGGGATAGGGGACAATGAGCAGTTCTTC.

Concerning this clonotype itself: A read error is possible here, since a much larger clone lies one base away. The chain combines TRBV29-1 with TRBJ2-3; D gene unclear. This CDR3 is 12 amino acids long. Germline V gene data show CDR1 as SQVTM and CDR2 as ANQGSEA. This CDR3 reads CSVGRGTDMQYF. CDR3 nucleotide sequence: TGCAGCGTTGGGAGAGGCACAGATATGCAGTATTTT.

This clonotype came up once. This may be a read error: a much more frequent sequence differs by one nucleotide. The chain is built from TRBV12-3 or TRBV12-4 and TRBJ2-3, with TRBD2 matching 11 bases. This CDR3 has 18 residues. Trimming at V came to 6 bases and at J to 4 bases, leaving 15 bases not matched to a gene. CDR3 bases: TGTGCCAGCAGACTGACAATAACTAGCGGGAGTGGAGCAGATACGCAGTATTTT. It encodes CASRLTITSGSGADTQYF.

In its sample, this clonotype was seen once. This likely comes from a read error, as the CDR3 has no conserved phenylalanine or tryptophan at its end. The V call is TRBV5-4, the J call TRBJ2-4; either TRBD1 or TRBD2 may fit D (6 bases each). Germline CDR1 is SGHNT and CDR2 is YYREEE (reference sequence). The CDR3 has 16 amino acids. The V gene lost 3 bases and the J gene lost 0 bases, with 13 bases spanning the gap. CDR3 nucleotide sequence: TGTGCCAGCAGCTCGGGGGCTGTGCTAGCCAAAAACATTCAGTACTTG. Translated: CASSSGAVLAKNIQYL.

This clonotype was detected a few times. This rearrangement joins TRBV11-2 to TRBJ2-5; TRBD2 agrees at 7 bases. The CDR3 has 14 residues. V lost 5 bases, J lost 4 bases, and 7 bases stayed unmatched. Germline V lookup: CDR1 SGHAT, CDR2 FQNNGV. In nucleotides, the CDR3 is TGTGCCAGCAGCACTGGGACTATCAGAGAGACCCAGTACTTC. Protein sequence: CASSTGTIRETQYF.

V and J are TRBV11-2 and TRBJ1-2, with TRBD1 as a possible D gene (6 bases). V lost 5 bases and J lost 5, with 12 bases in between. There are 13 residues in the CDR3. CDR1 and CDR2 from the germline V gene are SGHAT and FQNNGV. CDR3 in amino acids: CASSTQQGYGYTF. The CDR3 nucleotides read TGTGCCAGCAGCACCCAGCAGGGGTATGGCTACACCTTC. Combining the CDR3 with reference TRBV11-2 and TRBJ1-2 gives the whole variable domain EAGVAQSPRYKIIEKRQSVAFWCNPISGHATLYWYQQILGQGPKLLIQFQNNGVVDDSQLPKDRFSAERLKGVDSTLKIQPAKLEDSAVYLCASSTQQGYGYTFGSGTRLTVV.

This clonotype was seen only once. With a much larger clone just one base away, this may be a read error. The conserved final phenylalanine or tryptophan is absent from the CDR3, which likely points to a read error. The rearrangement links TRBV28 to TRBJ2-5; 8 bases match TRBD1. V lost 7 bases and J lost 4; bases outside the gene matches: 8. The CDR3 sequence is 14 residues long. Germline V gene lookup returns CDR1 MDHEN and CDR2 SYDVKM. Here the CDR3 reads CASNAGQVGETQYL. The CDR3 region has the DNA TGTGCCAGCAACGCGGGACAGGTCGGAGAGACCCAGTACCTC.

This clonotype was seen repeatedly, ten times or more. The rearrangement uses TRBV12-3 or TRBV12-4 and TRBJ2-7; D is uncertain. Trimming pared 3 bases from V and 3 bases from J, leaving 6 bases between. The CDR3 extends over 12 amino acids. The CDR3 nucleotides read TGTGCCAGCAGTTTCGGAAGCTACGAGCAGTACTTC. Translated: CASSFGSYEQYF.

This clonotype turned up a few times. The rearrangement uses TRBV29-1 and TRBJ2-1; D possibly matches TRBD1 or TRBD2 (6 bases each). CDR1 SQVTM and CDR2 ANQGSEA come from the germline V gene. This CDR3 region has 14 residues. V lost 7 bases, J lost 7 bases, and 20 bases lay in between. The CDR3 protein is CSAWGAGLTNEQFF. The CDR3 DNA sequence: TGCAGCGCCTGGGGGGCGGGACTGACAAATGAGCAGTTCTTC.

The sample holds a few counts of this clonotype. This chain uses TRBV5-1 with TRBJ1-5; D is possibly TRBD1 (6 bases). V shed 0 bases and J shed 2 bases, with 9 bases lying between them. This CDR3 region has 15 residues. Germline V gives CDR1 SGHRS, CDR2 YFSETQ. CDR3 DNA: TGCGCCAGCAGCTTGGGGACAGCTGGCAATCAGCCCCAGCATTTT. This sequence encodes CASSLGTAGNQPQHF.

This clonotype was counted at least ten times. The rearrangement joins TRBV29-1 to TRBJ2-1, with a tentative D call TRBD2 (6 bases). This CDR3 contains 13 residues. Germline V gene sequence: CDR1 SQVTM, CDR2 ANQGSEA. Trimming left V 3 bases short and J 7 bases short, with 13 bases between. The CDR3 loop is CSVDRDFRNEQFF. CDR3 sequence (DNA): TGCAGCGTTGACCGGGACTTTCGAAATGAGCAGTTCTTC.

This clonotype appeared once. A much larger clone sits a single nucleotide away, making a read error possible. CDR3 sequence (DNA): TGCGCCAGCAGCCAAGGGCGGGAGGCGATATATACGCAGTATTTT. Encoded protein: CASSQGREAIYTQYF. This chain joins TRBV4-3 and TRBJ2-3; 8 positions match TRBD2. CDR1 LGHNA and CDR2 YSLEER come from the germline V gene. J gave up 7 bases and V 1 base, and 7 bases lay outside the gene matches. The CDR3 length is 15 residues.

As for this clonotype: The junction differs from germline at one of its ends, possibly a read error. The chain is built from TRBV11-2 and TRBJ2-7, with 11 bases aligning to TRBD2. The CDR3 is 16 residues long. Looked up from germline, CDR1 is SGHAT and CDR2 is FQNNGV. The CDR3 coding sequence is TGTGCCAGCACCGCCTTGGTCACTAGCGGGAGCTACGAGCGGTACTTC. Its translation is CASTALVTSGSYERYF.

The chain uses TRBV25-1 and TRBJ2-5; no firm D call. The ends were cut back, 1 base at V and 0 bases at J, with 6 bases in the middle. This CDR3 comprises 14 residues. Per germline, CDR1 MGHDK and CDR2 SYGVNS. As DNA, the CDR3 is TGTGCCAGCAGTGAATTTGCGGACCAAGAGACCCAGTACTTC. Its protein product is CASSEFADQETQYF. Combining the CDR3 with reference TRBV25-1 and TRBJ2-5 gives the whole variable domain EADIYQTPRYLVIGTGKKITLECSQTMGHDKMYWYQQDPGMELHLIHYSYGVNSTEKGDLSSESTVSRIRTEHFPLTLESARPSHTSQYLCASSEFADQETQYFGPGTRLLVL.

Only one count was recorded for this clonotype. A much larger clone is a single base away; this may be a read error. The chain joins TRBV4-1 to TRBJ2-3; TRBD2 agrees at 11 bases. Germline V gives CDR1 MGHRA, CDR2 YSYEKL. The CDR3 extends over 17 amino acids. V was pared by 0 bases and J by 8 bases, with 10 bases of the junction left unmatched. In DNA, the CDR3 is TGCGCCAGCAGCCAAGATATCCAACTAGCGGGAGTGGTTACGCAGTATTTT. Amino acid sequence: CASSQDIQLAGVVTQYF.

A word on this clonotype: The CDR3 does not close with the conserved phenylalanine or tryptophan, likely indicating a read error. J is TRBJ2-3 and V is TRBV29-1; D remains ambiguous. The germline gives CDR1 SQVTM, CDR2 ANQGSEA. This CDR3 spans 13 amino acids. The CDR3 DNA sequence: TGCGGCTCCCGCCTGGGGTCTTCAGATACGCAGTATATT. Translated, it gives CGSRLGSSDTQYI.

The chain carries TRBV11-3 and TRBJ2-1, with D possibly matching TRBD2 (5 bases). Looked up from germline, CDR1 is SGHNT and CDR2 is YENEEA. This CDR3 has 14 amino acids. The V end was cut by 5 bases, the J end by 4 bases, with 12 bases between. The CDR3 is CASSPVLGYNEQFF. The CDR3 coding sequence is TGTGCCAGCAGCCCAGTACTAGGGTACAATGAGCAGTTCTTC.

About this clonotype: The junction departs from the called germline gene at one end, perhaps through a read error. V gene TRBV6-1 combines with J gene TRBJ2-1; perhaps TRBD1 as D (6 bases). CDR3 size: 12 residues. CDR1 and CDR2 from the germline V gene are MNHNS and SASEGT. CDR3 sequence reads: CASSSRGNERFF. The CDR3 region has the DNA TGTGCCAGCAGTAGTAGGGGGAATGAGCGGTTCTTC.

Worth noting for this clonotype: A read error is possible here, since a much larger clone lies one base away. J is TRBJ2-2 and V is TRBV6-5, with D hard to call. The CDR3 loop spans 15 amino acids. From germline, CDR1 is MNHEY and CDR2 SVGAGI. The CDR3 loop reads CASSFRTQNIGELFF. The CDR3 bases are TGTGCCAGCAGTTTTCGGACCCAGAACATCGGGGAGCTGTTTTTT.

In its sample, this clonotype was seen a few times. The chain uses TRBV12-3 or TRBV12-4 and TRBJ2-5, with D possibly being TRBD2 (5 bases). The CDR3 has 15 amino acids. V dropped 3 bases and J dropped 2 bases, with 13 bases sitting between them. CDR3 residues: CASSFFEGSQETQYF. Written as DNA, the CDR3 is TGTGCCAGCAGTTTCTTTGAGGGATCGCAAGAGACCCAGTACTTC.

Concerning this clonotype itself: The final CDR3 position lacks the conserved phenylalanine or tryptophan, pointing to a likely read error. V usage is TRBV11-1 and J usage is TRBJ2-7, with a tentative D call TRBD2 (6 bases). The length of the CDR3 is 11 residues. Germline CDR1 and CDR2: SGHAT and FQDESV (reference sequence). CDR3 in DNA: TGTGCCAACGGCTTGGACTACGAACAGTACCTC. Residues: CANGLDYEQYL.

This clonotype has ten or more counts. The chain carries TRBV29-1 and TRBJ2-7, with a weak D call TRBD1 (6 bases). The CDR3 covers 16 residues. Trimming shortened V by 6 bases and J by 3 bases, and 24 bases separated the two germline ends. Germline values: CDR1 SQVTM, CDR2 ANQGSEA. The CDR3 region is CSVLLLQGAFLYEQYF. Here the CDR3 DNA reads TGCAGCGTCCTCCTCCTACAGGGAGCCTTCCTCTACGAGCAGTACTTC.

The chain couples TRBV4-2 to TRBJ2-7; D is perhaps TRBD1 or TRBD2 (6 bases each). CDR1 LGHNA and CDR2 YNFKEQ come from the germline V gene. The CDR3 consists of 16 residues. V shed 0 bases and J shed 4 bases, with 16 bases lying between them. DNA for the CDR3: TGTGCCAGCAGCCAAGAGACTAGAGGGGGGTTTTACGAGCAGTACTTC. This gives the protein CASSQETRGGFYEQYF.

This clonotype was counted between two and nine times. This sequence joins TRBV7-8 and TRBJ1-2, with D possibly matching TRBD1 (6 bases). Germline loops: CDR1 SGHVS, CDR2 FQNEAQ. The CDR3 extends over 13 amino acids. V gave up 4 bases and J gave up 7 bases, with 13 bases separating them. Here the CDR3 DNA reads TGTGCCAGCAGCTCAAACACAGGGCTTGGCTACACCTTC. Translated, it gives CASSSNTGLGYTF.

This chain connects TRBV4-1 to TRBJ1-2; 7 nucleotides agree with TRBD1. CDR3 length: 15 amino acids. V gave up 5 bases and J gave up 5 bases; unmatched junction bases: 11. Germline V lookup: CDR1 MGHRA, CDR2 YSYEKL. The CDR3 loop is CASSTRGQHDYGYTF. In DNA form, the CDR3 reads TGCGCCAGCAGCACTCGGGGACAGCACGATTATGGCTACACCTTC.

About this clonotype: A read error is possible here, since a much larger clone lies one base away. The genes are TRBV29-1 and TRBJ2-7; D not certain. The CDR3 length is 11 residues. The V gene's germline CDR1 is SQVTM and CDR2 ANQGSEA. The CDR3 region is CSVVVRQRTPF. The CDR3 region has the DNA TGCAGCGTTGTAGTACGACAACGAACACCATTC.

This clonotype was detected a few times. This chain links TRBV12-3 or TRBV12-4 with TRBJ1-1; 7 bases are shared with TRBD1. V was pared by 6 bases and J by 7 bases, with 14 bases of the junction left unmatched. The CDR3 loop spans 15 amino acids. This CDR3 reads CASRLQTGNGYEAFF. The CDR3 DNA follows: TGTGCCAGCAGGCTCCAGACAGGGAACGGATATGAAGCTTTCTTT.

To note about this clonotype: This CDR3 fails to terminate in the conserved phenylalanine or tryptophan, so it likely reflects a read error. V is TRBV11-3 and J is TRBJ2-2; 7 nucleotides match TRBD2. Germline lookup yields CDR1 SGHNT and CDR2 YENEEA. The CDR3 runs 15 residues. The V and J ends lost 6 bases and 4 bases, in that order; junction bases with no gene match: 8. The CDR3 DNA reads TGTGCCAGCAGTCATGCGGGAGCAGTCACCGGGGAGCTGTTTTCT. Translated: CASSHAGAVTGELFS.

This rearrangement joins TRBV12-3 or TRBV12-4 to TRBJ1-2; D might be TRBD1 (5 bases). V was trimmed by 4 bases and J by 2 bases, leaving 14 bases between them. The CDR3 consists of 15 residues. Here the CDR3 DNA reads TGTGCCAGCAGTTCTTTCCAGGGCCTCAACTATGGCTACACCTTC. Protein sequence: CASSSFQGLNYGYTF.